Listed here are 10 T cell receptor beta chains from one sample, sequenced in a study of OX40 agonist ivuxolimab in advanced cancers. The method was immunoSEQ multiplex PCR; TCRdb's version includes in-frame clones alone and lacks a portion of them. Among about 75,000 clones listed, 86% were seen once. Material: CD4+ or CD8+ T cells sorted from blood, obtained in a trial of the OX40 agonist ivuxolimab. These receptors all come from an adult with an advanced solid tumor such as melanoma, head and neck, liver or kidney cancer.

The chain combines TRBV5-1 with TRBJ2-2; TRBD1 agrees at 9 bases. CDR1 and CDR2 from the germline V gene are SGHRS and YFSETQ. V trimming: 3 bases; J trimming: 3 bases; junction bases outside the gene matches: 3. This CDR3 region has 15 residues. In DNA, the CDR3 is TGCGCCAGCAGCTCAGGGGACAGGGACACCGGGGAGCTGTTTTTT. This codes for CASSSGDRDTGELFF.

The rearrangement joins TRBV19 to TRBJ2-2, with TRBD2 identical over 11 bases. This CDR3 contains 19 residues. Germline-derived CDR1 and CDR2 are LNHDA and SQIVND (reference sequence). V gave up 4 bases and J gave up 1 base; unmatched junction bases: 11. In DNA, the CDR3 is TGTGCCAGTAGTAGAGTAGGGGGGCTAGCGGGAGGGAACACCGGGGAGCTGTTTTTT. It yields the protein CASSRVGGLAGGNTGELFF.

This chain joins TRBV30 and TRBJ2-1, with TRBD1 identical over 7 bases. Germline-derived CDR1 and CDR2 are GTSNPN and SVGIG (reference sequence). The CDR3 spans 13 residues. V shed 5 bases and J 2 bases; nucleotides not matched to a gene: 3. The CDR3 protein is CAWSGTAYNEQFF. For the CDR3, the DNA is TGTGCCTGGTCCGGGACAGCCTACAATGAGCAGTTCTTC. The full variable domain, in which reference TRBV30 and TRBJ2-1 provide the parts outside the CDR3, is SQTIHQWPATLVQPVGSPLSLECTVEGTSNPNLYWYRQAAGRGLQLLFYSVGIGQISSEVPQNLSASRPQDRQFILSSKKLLLSDSGFYLCAWSGTAYNEQFFGPGTRLTVL.

J is TRBJ2-7 and V is TRBV18, with D possibly being TRBD1 or TRBD2 (6 bases each). Germline V gene data show CDR1 as KGHSH and CDR2 as LQKENI. Trimming shortened V by 3 bases and J by 4 bases, and 10 bases separated the two germline ends. This CDR3 comprises 13 residues. CDR3 bases: TGTGCCAGCTCACCGGGGGCGGGGTACGAGCAGTACTTC. This encodes CASSPGAGYEQYF. Complete variable domain (other parts from reference TRBV18 and TRBJ2-7): NAGVMQNPRHLVRRRGQEARLRCSPMKGHSHVYWYRQLPEEGLKFMVYLQKENIIDESGMPKERFSAEFPKEGPSILRIQQVVRGDSAAYFCASSPGAGYEQYFGPGTRLTVT.

The chain carries TRBV7-2 and TRBJ1-6, with a weak D call TRBD1 (5 bases). The germline gives CDR1 SGHTA, CDR2 FQGNSA. Trimming removed 4 bases from V and 13 bases from J, with 8 bases in between. The CDR3 sequence is 11 residues long. CDR3 coding DNA: TGTGCCAGCAGCTCGGGGGGTCCCCTCCACTTT. This translates into CASSSGGPLHF.

The rearrangement links TRBV5-6 to TRBJ2-2; D not certain. The CDR3 covers 14 residues. Germline CDR1 SGHDT, CDR2 YYEEEE. V was shortened by 0 bases and J by 1 base, with 4 bases between the two germline ends. The CDR3 DNA is TGTGCCAGCAGCTTGGTCCAGAACACCGGGGAGCTGTTTTTT. This encodes CASSLVQNTGELFF.

The chain recombines TRBV19 with TRBJ1-1; 8 nucleotides line up with TRBD1. Per the germline V gene, CDR1 is LNHDA and CDR2 is SQIVND (reference sequence). The CDR3 is 15 amino acids. V was clipped by 4 bases and J by 5 bases; unmatched bases: 9. CDR3 protein: CASSTQYRGYTEAFF. DNA of the CDR3: TGTGCCAGTAGTACCCAATACAGGGGGTATACTGAAGCTTTCTTT. Filled out from reference TRBV19 and TRBJ1-1, the complete variable domain reads DGGITQSPKYLFRKEGQNVTLSCEQNLNHDAMYWYRQDPGQGLRLIYYSQIVNDFQKGDIAEGYSVSREKKESFPLTVTSAQKNPTAFYLCASSTQYRGYTEAFFGQGTRLTVV.

The rearrangement joins TRBV6-5 to TRBJ2-1; possibly TRBD1 for D (5 bases). Trimming cost V 5 bases and J 7 bases, with 12 bases left between them. Per the germline V gene, CDR1 is MNHEY and CDR2 is SVGAGI. The CDR3 contains 13 residues. The CDR3 nucleotides are TGTGCCAGCAGTGAACAGGCTCGGAATGAGCAGTTCTTC. The encoded protein is CASSEQARNEQFF.

V and J are TRBV19 and TRBJ2-7; 9 positions agree with TRBD1. Unmatched junction bases numbered 7, after V lost 8 bases and J lost 5 bases. The CDR3 consists of 13 residues. The germline gives CDR1 LNHDA, CDR2 SQIVND (reference sequence). The CDR3 bases are TGTGCCAGTCCGGGACAGGGTGAGGACGAGCAGTACTTC. Residues: CASPGQGEDEQYF.

The chain couples TRBV7-3 to TRBJ2-1; the D gene is possibly TRBD2 (5 bases). Per germline, CDR1 SGHTA and CDR2 FQGTGA. Deletions cut 5 bases from V and 3 bases from J, with 8 bases between. The length of the CDR3 is 13 residues. The CDR3 spells CASSVTSYNEQFF. The DNA for the CDR3 is TGTGCCAGCAGCGTTACTAGCTACAATGAGCAGTTCTTC.